This is a list of T cell receptor beta chains from one sample in a study of T cells after somatic rescue of genetic block. TCRdb keeps only in-frame clones here, not all; method: immunoSEQ multiplex PCR. The table includes approximately 88,000 clones, 80% to 90% detected once. Sequenced sample: peripheral blood mononuclear cells (PBMCs). The receptors come from a young woman. Each CDR3 is given with its conserved first and last residue. D genes are given only for firm matches. Only some rows state a clone size, as once, few, many or a class for expanded clones.

CDR3aa	CDR3nt	j_gene	v_gene	abundance	d_gene
CASSQDPSTGRVF	TGCGCCAGCAGCCAAGATCCTTCGACAGGGAGGGTCTTC	TRBJ2-7	TRBV4-1	-	-
CASSLSRIYGYTF	TGTGCCAGCAGCTTAAGCCGTATATATGGCTACACCTTC	TRBJ1-2	TRBV7-2	-	-
CASRPGTANTEAFF	TGTGCCAGCAGGCCCGGGACTGCCAACACTGAAGCTTTCTTT	TRBJ1-1	TRBV2	-	-
CASSDRYNEQFF	TGTGCCAGCTCTGACCGCTACAATGAGCAGTTCTTC	TRBJ2-1	TRBV7-6	-	-
CATSRDVENQPQHF	TGTGCCACCAGCAGAGATGTGGAGAATCAGCCCCAGCATTTT	TRBJ1-5	TRBV15	-	-
CASSLPGDRYEQYF	TGTGCCAGCAGTTTACCGGGGGACCGCTACGAGCAGTACTTC	TRBJ2-7	TRBV28	-	-
CASSQAENTGELFF	TGTGCCAGCAGCCAAGCCGAGAACACCGGGGAGCTGTTTTTT	TRBJ2-2	TRBV4-2	-	-
CASSLGAKETQYF	TGTGCCAGCAGCTTAGGGGCGAAAGAGACCCAGTACTTC	TRBJ2-5	TRBV7-9	-	-
CASSPLDRNSNQPQHF	TGTGCCAGCTCACCCCTGGACAGGAATAGCAATCAGCCCCAGCATTTT	TRBJ1-5	TRBV18	-	TRBD1
CASSRLAGGEDEQFF	TGTGCCAGCAGTCGACTAGCGGGAGGGGAGGATGAGCAGTTCTTC	TRBJ2-1	TRBV2	-	TRBD2
CATLGVAYEQYF	TGTGCCACCCTTGGGGTTGCCTACGAGCAGTACTTC	TRBJ2-7	TRBV2	-	-
CASKKGRQSGQPQHF	TGTGCCAGCAAGAAAGGGCGGCAGTCCGGCCAGCCCCAGCATTTT	TRBJ1-5	TRBV2	-	-
CASSPGTMNTGELFF	TGTGCCAGCAGCCCCGGGACAATGAACACCGGGGAGCTGTTTTTT	TRBJ2-2	TRBV9	-	-
CSVSPFGEQFF	TGCAGCGTCTCCCCCTTTGGTGAGCAGTTCTTC	TRBJ2-1	TRBV29-1	-	-
CASSFRLANTGELFF	TGTGCCAGCAGTTTTCGACTAGCGAACACCGGGGAGCTGTTTTTT	TRBJ2-2	TRBV28	-	-
CASSIKAGGYNEQFF	TGTGCCAGTAGTATCAAAGCGGGAGGCTACAATGAGCAGTTCTTC	TRBJ2-1	TRBV19	-	TRBD2
CASSTPVAGNTGELFF	TGTGCCAGCAGCACCCCAGTAGCGGGGAACACCGGGGAGCTGTTTTTT	TRBJ2-2	TRBV28	-	TRBD2
CASSLSRQDGYTF	TGTGCCAGCAGTTTATCCAGACAAGATGGCTACACCTTC	TRBJ1-2	TRBV28	-	-
CASETLDSTSGNTIYF	TGTGCCAGCGAGACCCTTGACAGTACCTCTGGAAACACCATATATTTT	TRBJ1-3	TRBV6-4	-	-
CASRGTGGYEQYF	TGTGCCAGCAGAGGGACAGGGGGTTACGAGCAGTACTTC	TRBJ2-7	TRBV2	-	TRBD1
CASSLDAGITYGYTF	TGTGCCAGCAGCTTAGATGCAGGAATTACTTATGGCTACACCTTC	TRBJ1-2	TRBV7-9	-	-
CASSPNWGGTNVLTF	TGTGCCAGCAGCCCAAATTGGGGGGGGACCAACGTCCTGACTTTC	TRBJ2-6	TRBV9	-	TRBD2
CASSLPHNPAGIYGYTF	TGTGCCAGCAGCTTACCTCACAACCCAGCGGGTATCTATGGCTACACCTTC	TRBJ1-2	TRBV7-2	-	-
CASSLEISGRGNQPQHF	TGTGCCAGCAGCTTAGAAATTTCGGGCAGGGGAAATCAGCCCCAGCATTTT	TRBJ1-5	TRBV7-9	-	-
CASRGDTDTQYF	TGTGCCAGCCGGGGAGACACAGATACGCAGTATTTT	TRBJ2-3	TRBV9	-	-
CASKSPGQEYEQYF	TGTGCCAGCAAATCGCCCGGACAGGAATACGAGCAGTACTTC	TRBJ2-7	TRBV6-6	-	TRBD1
CASSRWDRNTEAFF	TGTGCCAGCAGCCGCTGGGATAGAAACACTGAAGCTTTCTTT	TRBJ1-1	TRBV7-8	-	-
CASTPRQQETQYF	TGTGCCAGCACCCCGAGGCAGCAAGAGACCCAGTACTTC	TRBJ2-5	TRBV5-4	-	-
CASSEHREPEFEQYF	TGTGCCAGCAGCGAGCACCGGGAGCCGGAATTCGAGCAGTACTTC	TRBJ2-7	TRBV7-9	once	-
CASSPLGSFSSYEQYF	TGTGCCAGCTCACCCCTAGGGTCGTTCTCCTCCTACGAGCAGTACTTC	TRBJ2-7	TRBV18	-	-
CATSRDRSYQETQYF	TGTGCCACCAGCAGGGACAGGAGCTACCAAGAGACCCAGTACTTC	TRBJ2-5	TRBV15	-	TRBD1
CASSLESGPNTEAFF	TGTGCCAGCAGTTTAGAGAGCGGCCCGAACACTGAAGCTTTCTTT	TRBJ1-1	TRBV28	once	-
CASSLASGGADTQYF	TGCGCCAGCAGCTTGGCTTCGGGTGGCGCAGATACGCAGTATTTT	TRBJ2-3	TRBV5-1	-	-
CASTEREAPPNEQFF	TGTGCCAGCACTGAGCGGGAGGCGCCGCCGAATGAGCAGTTCTTC	TRBJ2-1	TRBV7-6	-	TRBD2
CAIRGGHLDEQYF	TGTGCCATCAGGGGGGGACATCTTGACGAGCAGTACTTC	TRBJ2-7	TRBV10-3	-	-
CASSSGQETINIQYF	TGTGCCAGCAGCTCCGGACAGGAGACAATTAACATTCAGTACTTC	TRBJ2-4	TRBV5-4	-	TRBD1
CASSFGPRQPQHF	TGTGCCAGCAGTTTCGGGCCGAGGCAGCCCCAGCATTTT	TRBJ1-5	TRBV27	-	-